Sequencing of this TCR beta chain was carried out in a study of blood T cell repertoires in COVID-19. Germline values: CDR1 SQVTM, CDR2 ANQGSEA. This CDR3 is built from 12 residues. With 5 bases removed from V and 2 bases from J, the gap between germline ends came to 9 bases. Data came from immunoSEQ multiplex PCR; TCRdb stores just in-frame clones and leaves some out. The sample holds roughly 62,000 clones, 65% to 85% seen once. The clonotype originates from an elderly man with COVID-19, enrolled during active disease. The sequencing sample was made of peripheral blood. V gene TRBV29-1 combines with J gene TRBJ2-5; D is perhaps TRBD2 (6 bases). DNA of the CDR3: TGCAGCGTTTGGGCGGGACAAGAGACCCAGTACTTC. Translation gives CSVWAGQETQYF.